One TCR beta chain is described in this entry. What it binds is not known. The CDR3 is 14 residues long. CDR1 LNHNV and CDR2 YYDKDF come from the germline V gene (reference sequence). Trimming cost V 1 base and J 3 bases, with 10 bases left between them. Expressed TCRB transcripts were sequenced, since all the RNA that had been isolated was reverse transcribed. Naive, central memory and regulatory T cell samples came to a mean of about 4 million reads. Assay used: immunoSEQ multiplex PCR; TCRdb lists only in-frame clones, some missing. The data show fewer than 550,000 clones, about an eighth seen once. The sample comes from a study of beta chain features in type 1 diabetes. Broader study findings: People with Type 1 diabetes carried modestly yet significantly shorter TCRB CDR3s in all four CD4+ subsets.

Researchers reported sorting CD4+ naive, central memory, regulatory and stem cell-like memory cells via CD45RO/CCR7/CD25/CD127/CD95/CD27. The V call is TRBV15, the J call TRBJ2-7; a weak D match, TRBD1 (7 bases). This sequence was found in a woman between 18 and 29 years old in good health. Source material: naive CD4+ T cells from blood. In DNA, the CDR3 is TGTGCCACCAGCAGAGGACAGGGAGGCTACGAGCAGTACTTC. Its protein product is CATSRGQGGYEQYF.